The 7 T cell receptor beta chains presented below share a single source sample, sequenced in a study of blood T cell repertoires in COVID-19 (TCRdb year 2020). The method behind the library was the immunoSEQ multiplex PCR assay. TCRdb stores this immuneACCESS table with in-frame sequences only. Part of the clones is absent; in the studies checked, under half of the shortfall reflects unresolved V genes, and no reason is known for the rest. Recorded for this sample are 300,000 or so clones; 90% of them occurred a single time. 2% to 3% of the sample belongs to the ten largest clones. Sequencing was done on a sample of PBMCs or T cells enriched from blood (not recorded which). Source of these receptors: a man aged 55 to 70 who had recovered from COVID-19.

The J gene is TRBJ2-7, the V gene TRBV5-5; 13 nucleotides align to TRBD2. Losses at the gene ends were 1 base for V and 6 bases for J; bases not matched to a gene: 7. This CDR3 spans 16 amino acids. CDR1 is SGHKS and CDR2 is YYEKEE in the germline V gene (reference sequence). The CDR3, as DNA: TGTGCCAGCAGCTTGACTAGACTAGCGGGGGGCCTCGAGCAGTACTTC. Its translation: CASSLTRLAGGLEQYF.

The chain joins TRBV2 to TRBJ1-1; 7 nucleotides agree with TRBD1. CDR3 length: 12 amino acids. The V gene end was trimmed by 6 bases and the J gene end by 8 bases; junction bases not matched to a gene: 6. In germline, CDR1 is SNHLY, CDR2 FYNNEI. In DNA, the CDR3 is TGTGCCAGCAGAGGAGGGGGCGCGGAAGCTTTCTTT. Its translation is CASRGGGAEAFF.

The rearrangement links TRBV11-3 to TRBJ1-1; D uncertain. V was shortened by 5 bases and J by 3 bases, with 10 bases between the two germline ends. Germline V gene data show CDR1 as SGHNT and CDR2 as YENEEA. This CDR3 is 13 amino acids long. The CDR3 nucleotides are TGTGCCAGCAGCCTATCTACGGACACTGAAGCTTTCTTT. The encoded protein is CASSLSTDTEAFF. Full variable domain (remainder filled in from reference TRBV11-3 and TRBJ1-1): EAGVVQSPRYKIIEKKQPVAFWCNPISGHNTLYWYLQNLGQGPELLIRYENEEAVDDSQLPKDRFSAERLKGVDSTLKIQPAELGDSAVYLCASSLSTDTEAFFGQGTRLTVV.

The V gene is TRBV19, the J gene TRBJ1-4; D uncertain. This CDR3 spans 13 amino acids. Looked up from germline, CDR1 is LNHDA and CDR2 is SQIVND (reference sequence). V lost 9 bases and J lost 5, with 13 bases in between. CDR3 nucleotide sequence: TGTGCCAGCAAAAGACGGGAGAATGAAAAACTGTTTTTT. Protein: CASKRRENEKLFF.

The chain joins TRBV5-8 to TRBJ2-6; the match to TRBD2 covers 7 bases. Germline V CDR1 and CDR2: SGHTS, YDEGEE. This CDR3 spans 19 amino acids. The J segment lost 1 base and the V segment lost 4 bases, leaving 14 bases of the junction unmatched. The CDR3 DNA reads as TGTGCCAGCAGCCCCGTACCGGGACGGGGAGGGTCTGGGGCCAACGTCCTGACTTTC. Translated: CASSPVPGRGGSGANVLTF.

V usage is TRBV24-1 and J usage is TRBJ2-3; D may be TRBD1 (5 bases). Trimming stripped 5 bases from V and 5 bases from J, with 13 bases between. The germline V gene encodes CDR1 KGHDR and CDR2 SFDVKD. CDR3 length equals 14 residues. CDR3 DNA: TGTGCCACCAGTGTTACAGGACGCAGAGATACGCAGTATTTT. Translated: CATSVTGRRDTQYF.

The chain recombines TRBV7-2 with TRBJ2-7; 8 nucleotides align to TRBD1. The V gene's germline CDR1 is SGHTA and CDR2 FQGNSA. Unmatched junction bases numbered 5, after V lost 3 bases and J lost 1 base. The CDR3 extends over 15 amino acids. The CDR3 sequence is CASSFRTGSSYEQYF. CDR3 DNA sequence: TGTGCCAGCAGCTTTCGGACAGGGAGTTCCTACGAGCAGTACTTC.